The 14 T cell receptor beta chains below come from one sample, sequenced in a study of T cells in Graves' hyperthyroidism and ophthalmopathy. RNA transcripts provided the source from which TCR beta CDR3 regions were amplified. The TCR CDR3 first-round RT-PCR relied on the HTBI primer set. MiXCR was run by TCRdb on the multiplex PCR reads, yielding one entry per CDR3 protein. In the table there are a few hundred thousand distinct CDR3 sequences, around 16% of which are singletons. The sample comprised blood. The receptors derive from a woman between 25 and 40 years old with Graves' ophthalmopathy.

There are a few counts of this clonotype. The chain couples TRBV27 to TRBJ2-4; 7 nucleotides line up with TRBD1. The ends lost 7 bases at V and 2 bases at J; junction bases unmatched: 8. The CDR3 sequence is 15 residues long. CDR1 MNHEY and CDR2 SMNVEV come from the germline V gene (reference sequence). CDR3 coding DNA: TGTGCCAGCAAACGACAGGGTGGGTCCAAAAACATTCAGTACTTC. It codes for CASKRQGGSKNIQYF.

This chain uses TRBV4-2 with TRBJ1-5, with no clear D. Trimming removed 0 bases at V and 5 bases at J, with 8 bases between. CDR3 size: 14 residues. From germline, CDR1 is LGHNA and CDR2 YNFKEQ. CDR3 sequence (DNA): TGTGCCAGCAGCCAAGATAGGGCAGATCAGCCCCAGCATTTT. This translates into CASSQDRADQPQHF.

The chain uses TRBV29-1 and TRBJ1-4; 7 nucleotides match TRBD1. Germline values: CDR1 SQVTM, CDR2 ANQGSEA. V gave up 7 bases and J gave up 4 bases; unmatched junction bases: 12. This CDR3 has 15 residues. The CDR3 DNA reads TGCAGCGCCCAGAGCAGACAGGGCCTTAATGAAAAACTGTTTTTT. Translated, it gives CSAQSRQGLNEKLFF.

CDR3 sequence reads: CASGASGQETQYF. The DNA of the CDR3 is TGTGCCAGCGGTGCTAGCGGACAAGAGACCCAGTACTTC. This chain uses TRBV6-2 or TRBV6-3 with TRBJ2-5; 7 bases agree with TRBD2. The germline V gene has CDR1 MNHEY and CDR2 SVGEGT. This CDR3 contains 13 residues. J was trimmed by 2 bases and V by 8 bases; bases with no gene match: 5.

This clonotype has just a few counts. A single base separates this from a much larger clone, so it may be a read error. The CDR3 ends on some other residue instead of the conserved phenylalanine or tryptophan, so this is likely a read error. The chain recombines TRBV28 with TRBJ2-7; 7 nucleotides align to TRBD1. This CDR3 spans 14 amino acids. Germline assignment: CDR1 MDHEN and CDR2 SYDVKM. Trimming took 3 bases from V and 2 from J; bases not matched to a gene: 4. CDR3 residues: CASSLSGQTYEQYL. The CDR3 DNA reads as TGTGCCAGCAGTTTGTCGGGACAGACCTACGAGCAGTACCTC.

Only a few counts were recorded for this clonotype. The chain joins TRBV28 to TRBJ1-4; D perhaps matches TRBD1 (5 bases). CDR1 MDHEN and CDR2 SYDVKM come from the germline V gene. V was pared by 4 bases and J by 4 bases, with 16 bases between. The CDR3 is 16 amino acids. The chain's CDR3 is CASSSTLEGSNEKLFF. In DNA form, the CDR3 reads TGTGCCAGCAGTTCCACTTTAGAGGGGAGTAATGAAAAACTGTTTTTT.

The chain joins TRBV6-5 to TRBJ2-1; weak D call: TRBD2 (5 bases). Trimming removed 2 bases at V and 8 bases at J, with 10 bases between. The CDR3 totals 13 residues. Germline CDR1 reads MNHEY; CDR2 reads SVGAGI. The CDR3 DNA is TGTGCCAGCAGTTACCGAGGGCCCCATGAGCAGTTCTTC. Residues: CASSYRGPHEQFF.

A few counts support this clonotype. The chain carries TRBV6-1 and TRBJ1-4; D perhaps matches TRBD1 (5 bases). Germline values: CDR1 MNHNS, CDR2 SASEGT. The CDR3 length is 13 residues. The germline V and J ends were trimmed by 2 bases and 7 bases, with 8 bases remaining between them. The CDR3 sequence is CASSERGVEKLFF. DNA of the CDR3: TGTGCCAGCAGTGAAAGAGGGGTTGAAAAACTGTTTTTT.

J is TRBJ2-2 and V is TRBV18; 14 bases map to TRBD2. The V gene's germline CDR1 is KGHSH and CDR2 LQKENI. This CDR3 spans 19 amino acids. With V trimmed by 4 bases and J by 1 base, 8 bases remained unmatched. In DNA, the CDR3 is TGTGCCAGCTCACACACCGGGACTAGCGGGAGTGAGAACACCGGGGAGCTGTTTTTT. Translating it yields CASSHTGTSGSENTGELFF.

This clonotype was seen repeatedly, ten times or more. The CDR3, as DNA: TGTGCCAGCAGCTTGGCGGACAGGGTGTGGTTCTTC. This sequence encodes CASSLADRVWFF. The chain has TRBV5-5 and TRBJ2-1, with 8 bases lining up with TRBD1. This CDR3 is built from 12 residues. Germline CDR1 reads SGHKS; CDR2 reads YYEKEE (reference sequence). Losses at the gene ends were 0 bases for V and 15 bases for J; bases not matched to a gene: 5.

This clonotype was seen at least ten times. The chain has TRBV5-1 and TRBJ1-3; the D is unclear. The CDR3 is 12 residues long. Germline values: CDR1 SGHRS, CDR2 YFSETQ. V gave up 3 bases and J gave up 2 bases, with 3 bases separating them. CDR3 loop: CASSSPGNTIYF. The CDR3 bases are TGCGCCAGCAGCTCCCCTGGAAACACCATATATTTT.

This clonotype was seen ten or more times. V gene TRBV2 combines with J gene TRBJ1-1, with D hard to call. The CDR3 has 13 amino acids. Between the trimmed V and J ends, which lost 7 bases and 5 bases, there was a span of 14 bases. Germline CDR1 reads SNHLY; CDR2 reads FYNNEI. This CDR3 is CASTGLEGTEAFF. The CDR3 nucleotides are TGTGCCAGCACCGGCCTCGAAGGGACTGAAGCTTTCTTT. The variable domain in full, with the rest retrieved from reference TRBV2 and TRBJ1-1, is EPEVTQTPSHQVTQMGQEVILRCVPISNHLYFYWYRQILGQKVEFLVSFYNNEISEKSEIFDDQFSVERPDGSNFTLKIRSTKLEDSAMYFCASTGLEGTEAFFGQGTRLTVV.

The CDR3 DNA reads TGCGCCAGCAGCCAAGGGCGTGACAGCGCCTACGAGCAGTACTTC. Protein product: CASSQGRDSAYEQYF. This chain links TRBV4-1 with TRBJ2-7, with a weak D call TRBD1 (5 bases). The germline V gene has CDR1 MGHRA and CDR2 YSYEKL. This CDR3 comprises 15 residues. Between the trimmed V and J ends, which lost 1 base and 2 bases, there was a span of 12 bases.

This clonotype came up a few times. The V and J genes are TRBV5-4 and TRBJ2-7, with D perhaps matching TRBD1 (6 bases). Germline CDR1 SGHNT, CDR2 YYREEE (reference sequence). The CDR3 runs 13 residues. The V and J ends lost 5 bases and 5 bases respectively, with 14 bases between them. The CDR3 DNA sequence: TGTGCCAGCAGTATACAGGGTATGAACGAGCAGTACTTC. Protein: CASSIQGMNEQYF.